This is a list of T cell receptor beta chains from one sample in a study of T cells after yellow fever vaccination. TCRdb independently ran MiXCR on the 5' RACE reads; one entry per CDR3 protein. This sample yields 300,000 to 400,000 distinct CDR3 sequences, of which around a tenth are seen a single time; approximately 3% belongs to the top ten. The input for sequencing was CD4+ T cells sorted from PBMCs, taken 45 days after the yellow fever booster vaccination. The origin of the receptors is a young man who received the YFV17D yellow fever vaccine. Each CDR3 is given without its conserved first and last residue. The D gene is left open where the match is weak.

j_gene	d_gene	v_gene	CDR3aa
TRBJ2-1	TRBD2	TRBV4-1	ASSLRATSGVYNEQF
TRBJ1-5	NA	TRBV10-3	ATTEGYSNQPQH
TRBJ2-5	TRBD2	TRBV6-2/TRBV6-3	ASSRDPMRLAGQETQY
TRBJ2-2	TRBD1	TRBV11-2	ASSPNRGRGPGELF
TRBJ1-1	NA	TRBV20-1	SARPTGLRLTTEAF
TRBJ2-5	NA	TRBV7-2	ASSPGLSRGRWETQY
TRBJ2-5	TRBD1	TRBV7-2	ASSGPVRNTGVQETQY
TRBJ1-2	NA	TRBV12-3/TRBV12-4	ASSPEGRSYT
TRBJ2-7	NA	TRBV5-1	ASSLGQIYEQY
TRBJ2-4	TRBD1	TRBV20-1	SARENRGSKNIQY
TRBJ1-1	NA	TRBV11-3	ASSLEGEATEAF
TRBJ2-2	NA	TRBV5-1	ASSFLIAGNTGELF
TRBJ2-3	TRBD1	TRBV6-2/TRBV6-3	ASRRRDRGSDTQY
TRBJ2-2	TRBD1	TRBV11-3	ASSLAGQGWNTGELF
TRBJ1-2	NA	TRBV19	ASIGLAGGYT
TRBJ1-1	NA	TRBV7-9	ASSFVGTNTEAF
TRBJ1-1	TRBD1	TRBV5-1	ASSWGDRGITEAF
TRBJ1-6	NA	TRBV6-5	ASSRPSGHHSPLH
TRBJ2-3	NA	TRBV21-1	ASSKVTAGCTDTQY
TRBJ1-3	TRBD1	TRBV7-9	ASSATGGPRNTIY
TRBJ2-7	NA	TRBV6-2/TRBV6-3	ASSYSTGLAYEQY
TRBJ2-2	TRBD1	TRBV11-2	ASSTPTGGGELF
TRBJ2-2	TRBD2	TRBV11-3	ASSSGTSGVVGTGELF
TRBJ1-2	NA	TRBV14	ASSQESRLYGYT
TRBJ1-1	NA	TRBV18	ASSPGEGWTEAF
TRBJ1-4	NA	TRBV20-1	SASDPATNEKLF
TRBJ1-3	TRBD1	TRBV28	ASKTGAGNTIY
TRBJ2-1	TRBD2	TRBV20-1	SARAFSGGSHNEQF
TRBJ1-5	NA	TRBV21-1	ASSKVGGGRPQH